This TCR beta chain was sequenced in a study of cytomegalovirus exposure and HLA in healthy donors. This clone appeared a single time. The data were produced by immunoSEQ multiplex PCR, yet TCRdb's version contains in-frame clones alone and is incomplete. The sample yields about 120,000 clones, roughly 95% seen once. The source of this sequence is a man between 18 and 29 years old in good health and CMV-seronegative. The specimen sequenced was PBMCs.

CDR3 region: CASSLASGLAGVNEQFF. The CDR3, as DNA: TGTGCCAGCAGCTTAGCGTCAGGACTAGCGGGAGTCAATGAGCAGTTCTTC. The rearrangement joins TRBV7-9 to TRBJ2-1, with 13 bases that match TRBD2. Germline V gene data show CDR1 as SEHNR and CDR2 as FQNEAQ (reference sequence). J was trimmed by 6 bases and V by 0 bases; bases with no gene match: 5. The length of the CDR3 is 17 residues.